These 21 T cell receptor beta chains came from one sample sequenced in a study of graft-versus-host responses after intestinal transplantation. The antigens for these receptors are not known. Sequencing used immunoSEQ multiplex PCR; TCRdb keeps in-frame clones, though not all of them. The table lists about 120,000 clones, just under 95% of them singletons. The sample consisted of unstimulated CD8+ T cells sorted from spleen or lymph node cells, taken before intestinal transplant. These receptors came from a human donor who received an intestinal transplant.

The V gene is TRBV19, the J gene TRBJ2-1, with 8 bases fitting TRBD1. Trimming cost V 1 base and J 1 base; bases outside gene matches: 0. The germline gives CDR1 LNHDA, CDR2 SQIVND (reference sequence). The CDR3 loop spans 15 amino acids. The CDR3: CASSIGDRSYNEQFF. DNA of the CDR3: TGTGCCAGTAGTATAGGGGACAGGTCCTACAATGAGCAGTTCTTC.

The genes are TRBV10-3 and TRBJ2-3; unclear D gene. CDR3 length: 16 amino acids. The germline V gene encodes CDR1 ENHRY and CDR2 SYGVKD. V dropped 2 bases and J dropped 2 bases, with 14 bases sitting between them. CDR3: CAISEGSAPPTDTQYF. The CDR3 nucleotides are TGTGCCATCAGTGAGGGGTCCGCTCCTCCCACAGATACGCAGTATTTT.

V usage is TRBV27 and J usage is TRBJ2-1; D is perhaps TRBD1 (5 bases). Germline V lookup: CDR1 MNHEY, CDR2 SMNVEV (reference sequence). V gave up 7 bases and J gave up 0 bases, with 7 bases separating them. The length of the CDR3 is 13 residues. The CDR3 region is CASKGVSYNEQFF. The CDR3 nucleotides are TGTGCCAGCAAAGGGGTCTCCTACAATGAGCAGTTCTTC.

V usage is TRBV19 and J usage is TRBJ1-2; unclear D gene. The CDR3 spans 12 residues. V lost 5 bases, J lost 6 bases, and 10 bases lay in between. Germline lookup yields CDR1 LNHDA and CDR2 SQIVND (reference sequence). This CDR3 reads CASSPRGHGYTF. CDR3 DNA sequence: TGTGCCAGTAGTCCGCGCGGGCATGGCTACACCTTC.

The V call is TRBV6-5, the J call TRBJ1-2, with D maybe TRBD1 (5 bases). The CDR3 consists of 13 residues. V dropped 6 bases and J dropped 4 bases, with 12 bases sitting between them. CDR1 and CDR2 from the germline V gene are MNHEY and SVGAGI. The CDR3 spells CASSPGLIYGYTF. The CDR3 nucleotides are TGTGCCAGCAGCCCGGGACTCATCTATGGCTACACCTTC.

V gene TRBV19 combines with J gene TRBJ2-6; no clear D gene. Germline CDR1 and CDR2: LNHDA and SQIVND (reference sequence). V shed 3 bases and J shed 4 bases, with 4 bases lying between them. The CDR3 has 13 residues. CDR3 sequence: CASSIFGANVLTF. The CDR3 DNA reads TGTGCCAGTAGTATCTTCGGGGCCAACGTCCTGACTTTC.

This chain connects TRBV27 to TRBJ2-1, with 8 bases matching TRBD2. Germline V gene data show CDR1 as MNHEY and CDR2 as SMNVEV (reference sequence). There are 15 residues in the CDR3. The V and J ends lost 2 bases and 7 bases, in that order; junction bases with no gene match: 7. The CDR3 protein is CASSLGREVGNEQFF. CDR3 nucleotides: TGTGCCAGCAGTTTAGGGCGGGAGGTAGGGAATGAGCAGTTCTTC.

This chain uses TRBV15 with TRBJ1-1; 8 bases line up with TRBD1. Trimming cost V 0 bases and J 5 bases; bases outside gene matches: 8. Per the germline V gene, CDR1 is LNHNV and CDR2 is YYDKDF (reference sequence). The CDR3 runs 16 residues. DNA of the CDR3: TGTGCCACCAGCAGAGATCCCGGGGACAGGCCAACTGAAGCTTTCTTT. It specifies CATSRDPGDRPTEAFF.

The V gene is TRBV6-1, the J gene TRBJ2-7; TRBD2 matches at 7 bases. The CDR3 length is 20 residues. Germline CDR1 and CDR2: MNHNS and SASEGT. Trimming removed 3 bases from V and 2 bases from J; junction bases left unmatched: 22. In DNA, the CDR3 is TGTGCCAGCAGTGATTTTGTGGGGCTTGTTTCCGGCGGGAGCACCTACGAGCAGTACTTC. Amino acids: CASSDFVGLVSGGSTYEQYF.

The chain couples TRBV6-5 to TRBJ2-7; D not certain. The CDR3 loop spans 14 amino acids. V was pared by 6 bases and J by 7 bases, with 19 bases between. Germline V gene lookup returns CDR1 MNHEY and CDR2 SVGAGI. This chain's CDR3 is CASSLREDLLEQYF. CDR3 sequence (DNA): TGTGCCAGCAGCCTCCGAGAGGACCTCTTGGAGCAGTACTTC.

This rearrangement joins TRBV6-5 to TRBJ2-5; 7 bases align to TRBD1. J was trimmed by 0 bases and V by 6 bases; bases with no gene match: 4. The CDR3 covers 14 residues. CDR1 MNHEY and CDR2 SVGAGI come from the germline V gene. CDR3 loop: CASSRTGDQETQYF. As DNA, the CDR3 is TGTGCCAGCAGCCGCACAGGGGACCAAGAGACCCAGTACTTC.

The chain couples TRBV5-6 to TRBJ1-4; D is undetermined. CDR3 size: 15 residues. Per germline, CDR1 SGHDT and CDR2 YYEEEE. Trimming pared 1 base from V and 8 bases from J, leaving 15 bases between. The CDR3 reads CASSLIREEREKLFF. For the CDR3, the DNA is TGTGCCAGCAGCTTGATTCGGGAGGAGAGGGAAAAACTGTTTTTT.

This chain links TRBV10-1 with TRBJ2-1, with 7 bases matching TRBD2. The CDR3 runs to 13 residues. Per germline, CDR1 WNHNN and CDR2 SYGVQD (reference sequence). J lost 4 bases, V lost 9 bases, and 6 bases had no gene match. CDR3: CASSSGEYNEQFF. CDR3 nucleotide sequence: TGCGCCAGTTCTAGCGGAGAATACAATGAGCAGTTCTTC.

The chain links TRBV28 to TRBJ2-1; D is perhaps TRBD2 (6 bases). Germline CDR1 reads MDHEN; CDR2 reads SYDVKM. The CDR3 sequence is 11 residues long. V dropped 7 bases and J dropped 9 bases, with 10 bases sitting between them. CDR3 in DNA: TGTGCCAGCACCATGGGGGGTGAGCAGTTCTTC. It is translated as CASTMGGEQFF.

This chain joins TRBV7-9 and TRBJ1-4; D unresolved. The CDR3 spans 13 residues. Trimming pared 1 base from V and 8 bases from J, leaving 8 bases between. The V gene's germline CDR1 is SEHNR and CDR2 FQNEAQ (reference sequence). The CDR3 loop reads CASSLERGEKLFF. CDR3 DNA sequence: TGTGCCAGCAGCTTAGAGCGCGGGGAAAAACTGTTTTTT.

This chain links TRBV5-4 with TRBJ2-7; TRBD2 is a possible D gene (6 bases). Between the trimmed V and J ends, which lost 4 bases and 4 bases, there was a span of 15 bases. The CDR3 runs to 14 residues. Germline V gene data show CDR1 as SGHNT and CDR2 as YYREEE (reference sequence). CDR3 loop: CASSASGTLYEQYF. Here the CDR3 DNA reads TGTGCCAGCAGCGCCTCCGGGACTTTATACGAGCAGTACTTC.

V usage is TRBV6-1 and J usage is TRBJ1-5; possible D gene TRBD1, 5 bases. Germline CDR1 reads MNHNS; CDR2 reads SASEGT. The CDR3 sequence is 14 residues long. V lost 8 bases and J 2 bases, leaving 13 bases between the germline ends. DNA for the CDR3: TGTGCCAGCGGCCGACCGGGGGGCAATCAGCCCCAGCATTTT. Translation: CASGRPGGNQPQHF.

This chain uses TRBV11-2 with TRBJ2-5, with 9 bases lining up with TRBD2. The J call is uncertain, as TRBJ2-7 better fits the DNA end. Per the germline V gene, CDR1 is SGHAT and CDR2 is FQNNGV. The CDR3 is 15 residues long. This CDR3 reads CASSLAAGGLYEQYF. CDR3 bases: TGTGCCAGCAGCTTAGCGGCGGGAGGGCTGTACGAGCAGTACTTC.

A note on this clone: The junction departs from germline at one end; a sequencing error may be responsible. The chain carries TRBV28 and TRBJ1-5, with unresolved D. This CDR3 region has 16 residues. In germline, CDR1 is MDHEN, CDR2 SYDVKM. CDR3 sequence (DNA): TGTACCAGCAGTCTTTCGCCCGCGCCACGCAATCAGCCCCAGCATTTT. Protein: CTSSLSPAPRNQPQHF.

The chain joins TRBV11-2 to TRBJ2-1; TRBD2 matches 8 bases. The V gene's germline CDR1 is SGHAT and CDR2 FQNNGV. The length of the CDR3 is 16 residues. J lost 0 bases, V lost 5 bases, and 6 bases had no gene match. CDR3 coding DNA: TGTGCCAGCAGCCTTACTAGCGGACCCTCCTACAATGAGCAGTTCTTC. Translation: CASSLTSGPSYNEQFF.

V is TRBV4-1 and J is TRBJ1-1; 8 bases are shared with TRBD1. Per germline, CDR1 MGHRA and CDR2 YSYEKL. J gave up 4 bases and V 4 bases, and 2 bases lay outside the gene matches. The CDR3 spans 13 residues. The DNA of the CDR3 is TGCGCCAGCAGCCCCGACAGGGGCACTGAAGCTTTCTTT. Its translation is CASSPDRGTEAFF.